This T cell receptor (beta chain) was sequenced during a study of shared clonotypes between healthy human individuals. Study-wide findings and caveats: Clonotypes shared by all four donors outscored non-shared clonotypes in generation probability.

This clone has only one observation. Its antigen is not identified. Germline-derived CDR1 and CDR2 are KGHSH and LQKENI. This CDR3 contains 19 residues. Trimming cost V 2 bases and J 2 bases, with 24 bases left between them. Method: immunoSEQ multiplex PCR; TCRdb's copy keeps in-frame clones and lacks some. The data show a few million clones, 80% to 95% seen once. V usage is TRBV18 and J usage is TRBJ1-2; possible D gene TRBD1, 5 bases. The sequenced sample was naive CD4+ T cells from PBMCs. The subset denotes: CD45RA+ positively selected. This receptor was obtained from a young man in good health. Some clones in this sample may be carry-over from other donors' samples. CDR3 residues: CASSPGAPWRQGKNYGYTF. DNA for the CDR3: TGTGCCAGCTCACCAGGAGCCCCTTGGCGGCAGGGAAAAAACTATGGCTACACCTTC.